The clone carrying this TCR beta chain has a single count. Prior autoimmune disease or systemic immunosuppression barred patients. The CDR3 runs to 14 residues. The V gene lost 4 bases and the J gene lost 0 bases, with 4 bases spanning the gap. Germline V gives CDR1 MNHEY, CDR2 SVGAGI. This specimen comes from a study of OX40 agonist ivuxolimab in advanced cancers. Study-wide context: People who had prior anti-PD-1, anti-PD-L1 or anti-CTLA-4 therapy could take part, and roughly 40% had some.

Clones were sequenced by immunoSEQ multiplex PCR, and TCRdb holds only the in-frame ones, with some missing. The sample lists around 26,000 clones, over 60% occurring once. This chain links TRBV6-5 with TRBJ2-6; D gene ambiguous. The receptor was derived from an adult with an advanced solid tumor such as melanoma, head and neck, liver or kidney cancer. The specimen was CD4+ or CD8+ T cells sorted from blood, collected in a trial of the OX40 agonist ivuxolimab. The CDR3 nucleotides are TGTGCCAGCAGTTTAGACTCTGGGGCCAACGTCCTGACTTTC. Its translation is CASSLDSGANVLTF.